These 19 T cell receptor beta chains were all obtained from the same sample, sequenced in a study of blood T cell repertoires in COVID-19. Profiling relied on immunoSEQ multiplex PCR, and the TCRdb table lists in-frame clones only, not all of them. The table shows approximately 130,000 clones, with around 81% occurring only once. Sequencing input: peripheral blood. These receptors all stem from a human donor in a cohort sampled during active COVID-19.

The chain recombines TRBV7-2 with TRBJ1-4; the D gene is possibly TRBD1 (6 bases). CDR1 and CDR2 from the germline V gene are SGHTA and FQGNSA. The CDR3 is 13 amino acids. Trimming removed 6 bases from V and 5 bases from J, with 10 bases in between. CDR3 region: CASRGQRNEKLFF. The DNA for the CDR3 is TGTGCCAGCAGAGGACAGCGGAATGAAAAACTGTTTTTT.

The V and J genes are TRBV7-6 and TRBJ1-2, with 9 nucleotides matching TRBD1. J was trimmed by 3 bases and V by 0 bases; bases with no gene match: 5. The CDR3 extends over 16 amino acids. Germline CDR1 SGHVS, CDR2 FNYEAQ. This CDR3 reads CASSLALGQGDYGYTF. The CDR3 nucleotides are TGTGCCAGCAGCTTAGCGCTGGGACAGGGAGACTATGGCTACACCTTC.

This chain uses TRBV5-5 with TRBJ2-5; tentatively, D is TRBD2 (5 bases). Germline V gene data show CDR1 as SGHKS and CDR2 as YYEKEE (reference sequence). The CDR3 extends over 15 amino acids. Trimming took off 2 bases at V and 2 bases at J, with 13 bases between the two ends. CDR3 in amino acids: CASSLEPGRQETQYF. In DNA form, the CDR3 reads TGTGCCAGCAGCTTAGAACCTGGGAGACAAGAGACCCAGTACTTC.

The CDR3 spells CASSLDPGYGYTF. DNA of the CDR3: TGCGCCAGCAGCTTGGATCCGGGTTATGGCTACACCTTC. The V and J genes are TRBV5-1 and TRBJ1-2; D gene uncertain. V gave up 0 bases and J gave up 5 bases, with 8 bases separating them. The CDR3 is 13 amino acids. CDR1 SGHRS and CDR2 YFSETQ come from the germline V gene.

This clone has only a few counts. This rearrangement joins TRBV10-2 to TRBJ2-1; possible D gene TRBD2, 6 bases. Per the germline V gene, CDR1 is WSHSY and CDR2 is SAAADI. CDR3 length equals 14 residues. V dropped 7 bases and J dropped 5 bases, with 15 bases sitting between them. The chain's CDR3 is CASTRLAINNEQFF. As DNA, the CDR3 is TGCGCCAGCACCCGGCTAGCGATAAACAATGAGCAGTTCTTC.

V usage is TRBV19 and J usage is TRBJ2-2; D remains unclear. V gave up 4 bases and J gave up 4 bases, with 7 bases separating them. CDR1 and CDR2 from the germline V gene are LNHDA and SQIVND (reference sequence). The CDR3 contains 13 residues. Here the CDR3 DNA reads TGTGCCAGTAGTACGACAACCACCGGGGAGCTGTTTTTT. This codes for CASSTTTTGELFF.

This clone was seen only a few times. The chain links TRBV13 to TRBJ2-1; D possibly corresponds to TRBD1 (6 bases). The germline V and J ends were trimmed by 5 bases and 3 bases, with 14 bases remaining between them. Germline assignment: CDR1 PRHDT and CDR2 FYEKMQ (reference sequence). The CDR3 has 15 amino acids. The CDR3 DNA reads TGTGCCAGCAGCCTCGGGAACAGGGTCTACAATGAGCAGTTCTTC. Translated, it gives CASSLGNRVYNEQFF.

The rearrangement joins TRBV5-4 to TRBJ1-1; no firm D call. Germline CDR1 SGHNT, CDR2 YYREEE (reference sequence). The CDR3 extends over 13 amino acids. V was trimmed by 2 bases and J by 0 bases, leaving 5 bases between them. Written as DNA, the CDR3 is TGTGCCAGCAGCTTCGCAGTGAACACTGAAGCTTTCTTT. As protein: CASSFAVNTEAFF.

The sample holds a few counts of this clone. The chain combines TRBV3-1 (or the pseudogene TRBV3-2) with TRBJ1-6; the D is unclear. Germline CDR1 LGHDT, CDR2 YNNKEL (reference sequence). The CDR3 spans 15 residues. The germline V and J ends were trimmed by 4 bases and 6 bases, with 13 bases remaining between them. The CDR3 region has the DNA TGTGCCAGCAGCCTTACCGGGATTCCTAATTCACCCCTCCACTTT. Translating gives CASSLTGIPNSPLHF.

The CDR3 bases are TGTGCCAGCAGCCAGGGAAGACAGGGCGTTGCAGATACGCAGTATTTT. As protein: CASSQGRQGVADTQYF. V and J are TRBV3-1 (or the pseudogene TRBV3-2) and TRBJ2-3; 7 nucleotides line up with TRBD1. From germline, CDR1 is LGHDT and CDR2 YNNKEL (reference sequence). V lost 3 bases, J lost 4 bases, and 10 bases stayed unmatched. This CDR3 has 16 residues.

The V gene is TRBV5-1, the J gene TRBJ1-1, with TRBD1 identical over 10 bases. The trim removed 3 bases at V and 6 bases at J, leaving 14 bases unmatched. CDR1 and CDR2 (germline): SGHRS, YFSETQ. This CDR3 contains 17 residues. CDR3 in DNA: TGCGCCAGCAGCTCACGGGACAGGGGAGGACGGGCGGCTGAAGCTTTCTTT. It specifies CASSSRDRGGRAAEAFF.

DNA of the CDR3: TGTGCCTGGAATCAGGCCCGGGAGACCCAGTACTTC. Translation: CAWNQARETQYF. The V gene is TRBV30, the J gene TRBJ2-5; the D is unclear. CDR1 and CDR2 (germline): GTSNPN, SVGIG (reference sequence). The germline V and J ends were trimmed by 4 bases and 5 bases, with 11 bases remaining between them. The CDR3 has 12 amino acids.

The rearrangement links TRBV5-1 to TRBJ2-7; 12 bases line up with TRBD1. Germline trimming cut 0 bases from V and 4 bases from J; bases unmatched to any gene: 8. Germline V CDR1 and CDR2: SGHRS, YFSETQ. The CDR3 loop spans 17 amino acids. CDR3 sequence reads: CASSLEAGTGGMYEQYF. The CDR3 nucleotides read TGCGCCAGCAGCTTGGAGGCCGGGACAGGGGGCATGTACGAGCAGTACTTC. Based on the CDR3 plus reference TRBV5-1 and TRBJ2-7, the full variable domain is KAGVTQTPRYLIKTRGQQVTLSCSPISGHRSVSWYQQTPGQGLQFLFEYFSETQRNKGNFPGRFSGRQFSNSRSEMNVSTLELGDSALYLCASSLEAGTGGMYEQYFGPGTRLTVT.

This chain uses TRBV6-5 with TRBJ1-4, with a possible D match to TRBD1 (5 bases). The V and J ends lost 7 bases and 12 bases respectively, with 18 bases between them. The CDR3 has 13 amino acids. Germline V gene data show CDR1 as MNHEY and CDR2 as SVGAGI. CDR3 nucleotides: TGTGCCAGCACCTCCGGGGGGGGGAGGGAACTGTTTTTT. Protein sequence: CASTSGGGRELFF.

The V and J genes are TRBV5-1 and TRBJ2-1; D may be TRBD1 (7 bases). CDR1 is SGHRS, CDR2 YFSETQ, per germline. This CDR3 is built from 17 residues. The germline V and J ends were trimmed by 4 bases and 0 bases, with 17 bases remaining between them. CDR3 region: CASSPTSGGLSYNEQFF. The DNA for the CDR3 is TGCGCCAGCAGCCCGACTTCAGGGGGACTCTCCTACAATGAGCAGTTCTTC. The whole variable domain, filled in from reference TRBV5-1 and TRBJ2-1, reads KAGVTQTPRYLIKTRGQQVTLSCSPISGHRSVSWYQQTPGQGLQFLFEYFSETQRNKGNFPGRFSGRQFSNSRSEMNVSTLELGDSALYLCASSPTSGGLSYNEQFFGPGTRLTVL.

This chain's CDR3 is CASSLETGGSTEAFF. CDR3 DNA sequence: TGTGCCAGCAGCTTGGAGACAGGGGGCAGCACTGAAGCTTTCTTT. This sequence joins TRBV5-4 and TRBJ1-1; 10 nucleotides match TRBD1. The CDR3 is made up of 15 amino acids. V was pared by 0 bases and J by 4 bases, with 3 bases of the junction left unmatched. Germline V gene data show CDR1 as SGHNT and CDR2 as YYREEE (reference sequence).

Written as DNA, the CDR3 is TGTGCCTGGAGTGTACTTGAGGGGGCTGAAGCTTTCTTT. It specifies CAWSVLEGAEAFF. This chain uses TRBV30 with TRBJ1-1; a weak D match, TRBD1 (6 bases). The V end was cut by 0 bases, the J end by 6 bases, with 11 bases between. The CDR3 length is 13 residues. The germline gives CDR1 GTSNPN, CDR2 SVGIG (reference sequence).

The chain recombines TRBV3-1 (or the pseudogene TRBV3-2) with TRBJ2-5, with D hard to call. Germline V gene lookup returns CDR1 LGHDT and CDR2 YNNKEL (reference sequence). There are 14 residues in the CDR3. V shed 2 bases and J shed 2 bases, with 9 bases lying between them. CDR3 in amino acids: CASSQRTAQETQYF. For the CDR3, the DNA is TGTGCCAGCAGCCAAAGAACCGCGCAAGAGACCCAGTACTTC.

The V and J genes are TRBV14 and TRBJ2-5; perhaps TRBD1 as D (6 bases). Germline lookup yields CDR1 SGHDN and CDR2 FVKESK. The CDR3 sequence is 16 residues long. V was clipped by 2 bases and J by 0 bases, with 13 bases between them. The CDR3 sequence: CASSQLGHSYQETQYF. In DNA form, the CDR3 reads TGTGCCAGCAGCCAATTGGGACATTCGTACCAAGAGACCCAGTACTTC. Full variable domain (missing parts from reference TRBV14 and TRBJ2-5): EAGVTQFPSHSVIEKGQTVTLRCDPISGHDNLYWYRRVMGKEIKFLLHFVKESKQDESGMPNNRFLAERTGGTYSTLKVQPAELEDSGVYFCASSQLGHSYQETQYFGPGTRLLVL.